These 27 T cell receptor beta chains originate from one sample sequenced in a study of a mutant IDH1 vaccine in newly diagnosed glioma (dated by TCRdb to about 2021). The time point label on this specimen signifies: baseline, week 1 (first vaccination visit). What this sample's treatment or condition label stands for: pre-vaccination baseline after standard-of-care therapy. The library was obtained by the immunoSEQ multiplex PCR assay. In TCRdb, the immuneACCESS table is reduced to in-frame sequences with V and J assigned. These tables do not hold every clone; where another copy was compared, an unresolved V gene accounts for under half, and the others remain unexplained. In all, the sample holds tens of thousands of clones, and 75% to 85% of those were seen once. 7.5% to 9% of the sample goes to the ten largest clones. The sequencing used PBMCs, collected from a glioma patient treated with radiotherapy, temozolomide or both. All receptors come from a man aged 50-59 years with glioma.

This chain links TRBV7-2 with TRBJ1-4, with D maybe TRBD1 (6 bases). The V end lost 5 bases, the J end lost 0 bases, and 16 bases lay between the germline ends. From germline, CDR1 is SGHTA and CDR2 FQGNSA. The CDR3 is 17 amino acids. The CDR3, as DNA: TGTGCCAGCAGCGCCAACCAGGGGCCTGCAACTAATGAAAAACTGTTTTTT. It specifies CASSANQGPATNEKLFF.

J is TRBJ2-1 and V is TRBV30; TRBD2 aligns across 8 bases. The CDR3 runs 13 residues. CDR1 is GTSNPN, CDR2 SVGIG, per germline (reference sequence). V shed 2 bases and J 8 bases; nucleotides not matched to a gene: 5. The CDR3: CAWSSSGYDEQFF. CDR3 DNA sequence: TGTGCCTGGAGTTCTAGCGGGTACGATGAGCAGTTCTTC.

CDR3 nucleotides: TGTGCCAGCTCACCCTTCACGACAGGGGGAAAGGGGCCCCAGCATTTT. Translation: CASSPFTTGGKGPQHF. The chain is built from TRBV18 and TRBJ1-5; TRBD1 matches at 9 bases. Trimming cost V 3 bases and J 9 bases; bases outside gene matches: 12. CDR3 length: 16 amino acids. Germline-derived CDR1 and CDR2 are KGHSH and LQKENI.

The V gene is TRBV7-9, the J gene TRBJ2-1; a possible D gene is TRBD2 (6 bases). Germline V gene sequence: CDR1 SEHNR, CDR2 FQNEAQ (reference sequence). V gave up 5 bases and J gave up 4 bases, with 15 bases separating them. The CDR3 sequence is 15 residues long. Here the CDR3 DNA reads TGTGCCAGCAGCCCCCCGGGGGTCAGATACAATGAGCAGTTCTTC. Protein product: CASSPPGVRYNEQFF.

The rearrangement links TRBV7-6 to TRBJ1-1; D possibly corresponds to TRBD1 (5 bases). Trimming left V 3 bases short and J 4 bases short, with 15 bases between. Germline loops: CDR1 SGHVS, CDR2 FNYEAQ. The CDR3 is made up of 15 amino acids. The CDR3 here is CASSFRGQTGTEAFF. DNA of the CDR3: TGTGCCAGCAGCTTTAGGGGCCAAACGGGCACTGAAGCTTTCTTT.

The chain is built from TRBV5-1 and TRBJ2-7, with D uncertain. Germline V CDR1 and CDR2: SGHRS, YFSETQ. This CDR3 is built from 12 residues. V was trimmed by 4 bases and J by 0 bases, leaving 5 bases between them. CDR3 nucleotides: TGCGCCAGCAGCGTAAGCTCCTACGAGCAGTACTTC. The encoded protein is CASSVSSYEQYF.

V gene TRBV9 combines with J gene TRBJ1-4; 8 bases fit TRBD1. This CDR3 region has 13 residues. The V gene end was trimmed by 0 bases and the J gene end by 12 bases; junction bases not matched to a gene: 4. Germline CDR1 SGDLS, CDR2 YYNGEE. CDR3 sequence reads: CASSVVPGQELFF. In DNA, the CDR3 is TGTGCCAGCAGCGTAGTTCCGGGACAGGAACTGTTTTTT.

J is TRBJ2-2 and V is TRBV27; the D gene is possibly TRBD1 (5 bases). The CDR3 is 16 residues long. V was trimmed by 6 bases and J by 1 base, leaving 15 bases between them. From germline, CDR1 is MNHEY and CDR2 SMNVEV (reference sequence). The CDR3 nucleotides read TGTGCCAGCAGCCTTTTAAGAACAGGGAACACCGGGGAGCTGTTTTTT. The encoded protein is CASSLLRTGNTGELFF.

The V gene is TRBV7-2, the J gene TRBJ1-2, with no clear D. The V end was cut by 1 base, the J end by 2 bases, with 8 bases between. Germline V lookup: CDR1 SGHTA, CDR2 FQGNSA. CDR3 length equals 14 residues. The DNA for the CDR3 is TGTGCCAGCAGCTTAGAAGGGCTAAACTATGGCTACACCTTC. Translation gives CASSLEGLNYGYTF.

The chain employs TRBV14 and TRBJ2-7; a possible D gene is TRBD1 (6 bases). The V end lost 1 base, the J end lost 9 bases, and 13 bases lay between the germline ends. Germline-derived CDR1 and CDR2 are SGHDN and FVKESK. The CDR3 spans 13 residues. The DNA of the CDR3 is TGTGCCAGCAGCCAAGTATTGACAGGCCTGCAGTACTTC. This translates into CASSQVLTGLQYF.

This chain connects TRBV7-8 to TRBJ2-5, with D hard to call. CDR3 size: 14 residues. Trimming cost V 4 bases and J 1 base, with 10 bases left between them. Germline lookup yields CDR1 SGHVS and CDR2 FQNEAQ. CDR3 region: CASSSGRRQETQYF. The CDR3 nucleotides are TGTGCCAGCAGCTCCGGACGGCGCCAAGAGACCCAGTACTTC.

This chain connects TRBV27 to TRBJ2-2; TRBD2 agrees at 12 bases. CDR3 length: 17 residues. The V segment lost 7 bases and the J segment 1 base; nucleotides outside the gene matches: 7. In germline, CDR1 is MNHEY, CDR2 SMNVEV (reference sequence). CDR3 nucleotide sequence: TGTGCCAGCACGCGGGCTAGCGGGGGGGGGAACACCGGGGAGCTGTTTTTT. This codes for CASTRASGGGNTGELFF.

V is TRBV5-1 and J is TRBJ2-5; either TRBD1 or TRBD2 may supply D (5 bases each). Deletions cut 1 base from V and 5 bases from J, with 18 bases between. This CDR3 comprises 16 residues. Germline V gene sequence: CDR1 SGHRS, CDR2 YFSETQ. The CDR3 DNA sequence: TGCGCCAGCAGCTTGTTAGGGACGGCTCAGCGGGAGACCCAGTACTTC. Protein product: CASSLLGTAQRETQYF.

Here the CDR3 DNA reads TGCGCCAGCAGGTTTACTAGCGGGGGCACCGGGGAGCTGTTTTTT. Translated: CASRFTSGGTGELFF. The chain employs TRBV4-1 and TRBJ2-2; 11 bases align to TRBD2. This CDR3 contains 15 residues. V trimming: 6 bases; J trimming: 4 bases; junction bases outside the gene matches: 4. Germline V lookup: CDR1 MGHRA, CDR2 YSYEKL.

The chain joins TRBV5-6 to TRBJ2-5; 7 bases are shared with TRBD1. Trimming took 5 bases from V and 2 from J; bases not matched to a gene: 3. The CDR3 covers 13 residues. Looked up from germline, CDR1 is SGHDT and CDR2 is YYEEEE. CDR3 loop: CASRKQGQETQYF. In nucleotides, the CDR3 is TGTGCCAGCAGAAAACAGGGGCAAGAGACCCAGTACTTC.

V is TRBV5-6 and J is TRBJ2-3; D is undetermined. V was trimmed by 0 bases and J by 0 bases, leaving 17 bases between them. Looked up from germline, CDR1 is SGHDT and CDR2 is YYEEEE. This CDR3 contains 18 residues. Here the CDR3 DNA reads TGTGCCAGCAGCTTGGAACAGTTAAGAACTACTAGCACAGATACGCAGTATTTT. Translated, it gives CASSLEQLRTTSTDTQYF.

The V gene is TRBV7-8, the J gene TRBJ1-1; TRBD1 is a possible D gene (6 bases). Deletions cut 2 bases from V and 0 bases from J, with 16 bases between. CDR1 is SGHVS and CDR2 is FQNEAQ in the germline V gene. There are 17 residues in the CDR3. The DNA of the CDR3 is TGTGCCAGCAGCTTACAGGGGCGGCGTATTATGAACACTGAAGCTTTCTTT. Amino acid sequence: CASSLQGRRIMNTEAFF.

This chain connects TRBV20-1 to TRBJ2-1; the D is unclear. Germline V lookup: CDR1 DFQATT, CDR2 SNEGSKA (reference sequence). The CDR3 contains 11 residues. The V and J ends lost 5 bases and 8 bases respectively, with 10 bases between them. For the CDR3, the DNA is TGCAGTGCTCAGAAAGTGGATGAGCAGTTCTTC. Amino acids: CSAQKVDEQFF.

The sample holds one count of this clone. The CDR3 spells CASSPKTGRPYEQYF. The CDR3 DNA follows: TGTGCCAGCAGCCCAAAAACTGGACGACCCTACGAGCAGTACTTC. V is TRBV7-9 and J is TRBJ2-7, with D uncertain. V shed 5 bases and J shed 2 bases, with 16 bases lying between them. The V gene's germline CDR1 is SEHNR and CDR2 FQNEAQ (reference sequence). The CDR3 covers 15 residues.

Here the CDR3 DNA reads TGTGCCAGTAGTATAGATGAGAGGACTGAAGCTTTCTTT. Translating gives CASSIDERTEAFF. The chain uses TRBV19 and TRBJ1-1; D not resolved. Trimming left V 0 bases short and J 5 bases short, with 7 bases between. CDR1 is LNHDA and CDR2 is SQIVND in the germline V gene (reference sequence). The CDR3 has 13 residues.

The CDR3 protein is CASSGGTEAFF. The DNA for the CDR3 is TGTGCCAGCAGTGGAGGGACTGAAGCTTTCTTT. This chain uses TRBV25-1 with TRBJ1-1; unclear D gene. With 4 bases removed from V and 5 bases from J, the gap between germline ends came to 5 bases. The CDR3 sequence is 11 residues long. From germline, CDR1 is MGHDK and CDR2 SYGVNS.

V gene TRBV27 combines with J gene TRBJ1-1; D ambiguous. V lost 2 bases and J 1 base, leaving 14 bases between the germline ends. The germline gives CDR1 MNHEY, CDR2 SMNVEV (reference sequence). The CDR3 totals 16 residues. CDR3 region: CASSLTSIGRNTEAFF. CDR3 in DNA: TGTGCCAGCAGTTTAACGAGTATCGGGAGGAACACTGAAGCTTTCTTT.

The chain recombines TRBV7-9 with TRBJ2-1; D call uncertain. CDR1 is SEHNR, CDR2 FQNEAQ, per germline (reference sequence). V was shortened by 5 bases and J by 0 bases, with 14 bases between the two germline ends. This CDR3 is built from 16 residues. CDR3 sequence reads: CASSPRLESSYNEQFF. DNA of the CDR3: TGTGCCAGCAGCCCCCGGTTGGAGAGCTCCTACAATGAGCAGTTCTTC.

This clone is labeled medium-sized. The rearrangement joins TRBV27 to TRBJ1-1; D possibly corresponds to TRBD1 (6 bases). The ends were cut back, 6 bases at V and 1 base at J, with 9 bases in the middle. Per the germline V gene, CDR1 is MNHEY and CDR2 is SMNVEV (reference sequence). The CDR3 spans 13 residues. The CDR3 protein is CASSPRGNTEAFF. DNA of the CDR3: TGTGCCAGCAGCCCCAGGGGGAACACTGAAGCTTTCTTT.

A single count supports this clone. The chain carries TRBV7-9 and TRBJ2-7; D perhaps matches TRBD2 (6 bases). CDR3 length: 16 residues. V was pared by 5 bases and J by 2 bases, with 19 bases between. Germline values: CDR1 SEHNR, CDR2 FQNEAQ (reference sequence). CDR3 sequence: CASSHIGSLLTYEQYF. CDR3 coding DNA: TGTGCCAGCAGCCATATCGGGAGCCTTTTAACCTACGAGCAGTACTTC.

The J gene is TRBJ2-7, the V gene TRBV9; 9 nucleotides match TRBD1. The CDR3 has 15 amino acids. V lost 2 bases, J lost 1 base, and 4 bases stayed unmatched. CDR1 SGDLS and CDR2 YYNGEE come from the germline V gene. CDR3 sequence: CASSVGQGQSYEQYF. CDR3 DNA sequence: TGTGCCAGCAGCGTGGGACAGGGTCAATCCTACGAGCAGTACTTC.

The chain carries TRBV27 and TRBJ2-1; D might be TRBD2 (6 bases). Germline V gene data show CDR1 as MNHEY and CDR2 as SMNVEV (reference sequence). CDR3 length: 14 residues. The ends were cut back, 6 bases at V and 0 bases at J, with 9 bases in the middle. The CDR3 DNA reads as TGTGCCAGCAGGGGGACTTTCTCCTACAATGAGCAGTTCTTC. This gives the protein CASRGTFSYNEQFF.